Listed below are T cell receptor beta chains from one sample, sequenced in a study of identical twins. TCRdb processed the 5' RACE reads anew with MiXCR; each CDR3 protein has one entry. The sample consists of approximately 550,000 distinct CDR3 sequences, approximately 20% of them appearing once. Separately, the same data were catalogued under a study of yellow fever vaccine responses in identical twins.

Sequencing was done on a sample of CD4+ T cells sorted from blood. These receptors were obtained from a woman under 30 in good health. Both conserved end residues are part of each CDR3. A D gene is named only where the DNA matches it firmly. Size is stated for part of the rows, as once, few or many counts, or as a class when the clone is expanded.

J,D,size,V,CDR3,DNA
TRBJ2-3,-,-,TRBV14,CASSQDSWPIGTDTQYF,TGTGCCAGCAGCCAAGATTCGTGGCCTATAGGCACAGATACGCAGTATTTT
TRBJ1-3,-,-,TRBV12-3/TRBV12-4,CASSLWDYGNTIYF,TGTGCCAGCAGTTTGTGGGACTACGGAAACACCATATATTTT
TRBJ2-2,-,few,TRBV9,CASGRDATNTGELFF,TGTGCCAGCGGCCGGGACGCAACGAACACCGGGGAGCTGTTTTTT
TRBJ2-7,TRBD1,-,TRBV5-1,CASSFSGGTGTYEQYF,TGCGCCAGCAGCTTCAGTGGGGGGACAGGGACATACGAGCAGTACTTC
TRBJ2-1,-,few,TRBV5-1,CATSGSSSYNEQFF,TGCGCCACGTCCGGGAGTTCCTCCTACAATGAGCAGTTCTTC
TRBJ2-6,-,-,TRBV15,CATSRWLNSGANVLTF,TGTGCCACCAGCAGGTGGCTGAACTCTGGGGCCAACGTCCTGACTTTC
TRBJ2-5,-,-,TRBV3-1,CASSRAGGPETQYF,TGTGCCAGCAGCCGCGCTGGGGGGCCCGAGACCCAGTACTTC
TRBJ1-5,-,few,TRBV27,CASSGGDTGNQPQHF,TGTGCCAGCAGTGGGGGGGATACTGGCAATCAGCCCCAGCATTTT
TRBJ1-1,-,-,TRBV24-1,CATSDMDRNEAFF,TGTGCCACCAGTGACATGGACAGAAATGAAGCTTTCTTT
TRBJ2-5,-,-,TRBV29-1,CSVGRTRLETQYF,TGCAGCGTTGGAAGGACCCGATTGGAGACCCAGTACTTC
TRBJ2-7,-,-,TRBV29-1,CSVATEIYEQYF,TGCAGCGTTGCGACAGAAATCTACGAGCAGTACTTC
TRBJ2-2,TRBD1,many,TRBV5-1,CASSSDRGNTGELFF,TGCGCCAGCAGCTCGGACAGGGGAAACACCGGGGAGCTGTTTTTT
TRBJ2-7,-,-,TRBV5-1,CASSFGSKTSVGISYEQYF,TGCGCCAGCAGCTTTGGCTCTAAGACTAGTGTGGGGATCTCCTACGAGCAGTACTTC
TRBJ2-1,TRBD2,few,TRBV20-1,CSASKTSGEYNEQFF,TGCAGTGCTTCTAAGACTAGCGGGGAGTACAATGAGCAGTTCTTC
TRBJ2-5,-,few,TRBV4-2,CASSQLDRVGGETQYF,TGTGCCAGCAGCCAACTGGACAGGGTGGGGGGGGAGACCCAGTACTTC
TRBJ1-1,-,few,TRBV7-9,CASSLAVGREGTEAFF,TGTGCCAGCAGCTTAGCTGTGGGGAGGGAGGGGACTGAAGCTTTCTTT
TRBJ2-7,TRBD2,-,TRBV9,CASSVRTSGSEQYF,TGTGCCAGCAGCGTTAGGACTAGCGGGAGCGAGCAGTACTTC
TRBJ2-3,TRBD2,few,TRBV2,CASTKLAGVVDTQYF,TGTGCCAGCACTAAACTAGCGGGGGTCGTAGATACGCAGTATTTT
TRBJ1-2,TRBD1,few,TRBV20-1,CSASRDRANGYTF,TGCAGTGCTAGCCGGGACAGGGCCAATGGCTACACCTTC
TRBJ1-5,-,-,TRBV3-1,CASSQDQVNQPQHF,TGTGCCAGCAGCCAAGACCAGGTCAATCAGCCCCAGCATTTT
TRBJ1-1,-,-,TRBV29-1,CSVGGGPNTEAFF,TGCAGCGTGGGGGGGGGGCCGAACACTGAAGCTTTCTTT
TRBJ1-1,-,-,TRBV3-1,CASSQEPGANTEAFF,TGTGCCAGCAGCCAAGAACCAGGGGCGAACACTGAAGCTTTCTTT
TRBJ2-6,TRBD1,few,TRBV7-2,CASRRDSSSGANVLTF,TGTGCCAGCAGAAGGGACAGTAGCTCTGGGGCCAACGTCCTGACTTTC
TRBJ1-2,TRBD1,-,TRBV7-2,CASSDPQGAGTF,TGTGCCAGCAGCGACCCACAGGGGGCGGGCACCTTC
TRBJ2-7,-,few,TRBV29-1,CSVRSGAYEQYF,TGCAGCGTCCGATCGGGGGCCTACGAGCAGTACTTC
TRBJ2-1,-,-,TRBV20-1,CSALWVAYNEQFF,TGCAGTGCTCTGTGGGTAGCCTACAATGAGCAGTTCTTC
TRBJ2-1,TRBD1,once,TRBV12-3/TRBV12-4,CANSRQLDRGHGDEQFF,TGTGCCAACAGCCGCCAGCTAGACAGGGGGCATGGAGATGAGCAGTTCTTC
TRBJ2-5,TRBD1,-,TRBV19,CASSIVRGRQETQYF,TGTGCCAGTAGTATAGTAAGGGGGCGACAAGAGACCCAGTACTTC
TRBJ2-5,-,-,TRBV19,CASKAGLSEETQYF,TGTGCCAGCAAGGCAGGGTTATCGGAAGAGACCCAGTACTTC
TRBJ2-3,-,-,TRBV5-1,CASSTRQPTDTQYF,TGCGCCAGCAGCACACGACAGCCCACAGATACGCAGTATTTT
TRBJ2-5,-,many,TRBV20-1,CSASLGGPETQYF,TGCAGTGCTAGCCTTGGGGGGCCGGAGACCCAGTACTTC
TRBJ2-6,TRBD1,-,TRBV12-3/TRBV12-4,CASSHRGSGANVLTF,TGTGCCAGCAGTCACAGGGGGTCTGGGGCCAACGTCCTGACTTTC
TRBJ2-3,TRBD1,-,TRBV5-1,CASSLGRGLSDTQYF,TGCGCCAGCAGCTTGGGCAGGGGGCTCTCGGATACGCAGTATTTT
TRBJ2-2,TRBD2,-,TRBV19,CASSILAVEYTGELFF,TGTGCCAGTAGTATCCTAGCGGTGGAATACACCGGGGAGCTGTTTTTT
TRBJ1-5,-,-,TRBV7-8,CASSLMYRGKHF,TGTGCCAGCAGCTTAATGTACCGTGGAAAGCATTTT
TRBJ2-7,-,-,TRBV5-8,CASSQTQGSYEQYF,TGTGCCAGCAGTCAGACCCAAGGTTCCTACGAGCAGTACTTC
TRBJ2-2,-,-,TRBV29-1,CSVTDNRNTGELFF,TGCAGCGTGACAGACAACCGGAACACCGGGGAGCTGTTTTTT
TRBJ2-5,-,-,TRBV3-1,CASSRAGPETQYF,TGTGCCAGCAGCCGGGCGGGCCCAGAGACCCAGTACTTC
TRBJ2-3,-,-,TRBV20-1,CSARGLAAMGTDTQYF,TGCAGTGCTAGAGGGCTAGCCGCTATGGGCACAGATACGCAGTATTTT
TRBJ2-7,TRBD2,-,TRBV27,CASSYVGGINEQYF,TGTGCCAGCAGTTATGTGGGAGGGATCAACGAGCAGTACTTC
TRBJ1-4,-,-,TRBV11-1,CASSLYPRGATDTGEKLFF,TGTGCCAGCAGCTTATACCCTAGGGGGGCTACGGATACGGGAGAAAAACTGTTTTTT
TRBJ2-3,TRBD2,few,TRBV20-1,CSARIAGEPDTQYF,TGCAGTGCTCGAATAGCGGGAGAGCCAGATACGCAGTATTTT
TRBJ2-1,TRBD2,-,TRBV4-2,CASSQEATSGSNEQFF,TGTGCCAGCAGCCAAGAAGCGACTAGCGGGAGCAATGAGCAGTTCTTC
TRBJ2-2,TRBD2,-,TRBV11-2,CAFCFGPSYGTRDTGELVF,TGTGCCTTCTGTTTTGGTCCGTCGTACGGGACTAGAGATACCGGGGAGCTGGTTTTT
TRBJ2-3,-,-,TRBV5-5,CASSLLPTSTDTQYF,TGTGCCAGCAGCCTCCTACCGACTAGCACAGATACGCAGTATTTT
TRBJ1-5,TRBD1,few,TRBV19,CASSIEDRGRQPQHF,TGTGCCAGTAGTATAGAGGACAGGGGGCGTCAGCCCCAGCATTTT
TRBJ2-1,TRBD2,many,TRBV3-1,CASRSGSLGNEQFF,TGTGCAAGCCGCAGCGGGAGCTTAGGGAATGAGCAGTTCTTC
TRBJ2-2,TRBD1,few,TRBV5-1,CASSLEGQANTGELFF,TGCGCCAGCAGCTTGGAGGGACAGGCAAACACCGGGGAGCTGTTTTTT
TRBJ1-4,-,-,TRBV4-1,CASSQDGPTNEKLFF,TGCGCCAGCAGCCAAGACGGTCCAACTAATGAAAAACTGTTTTTT
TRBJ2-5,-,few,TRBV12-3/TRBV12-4,CASSLYGIQETQYF,TGTGCCAGCAGTTTATATGGCATCCAAGAGACCCAGTACTTC
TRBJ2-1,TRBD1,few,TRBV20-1,CSARQTGYNEQFF,TGCAGTGCTAGGCAGACAGGGTACAATGAGCAGTTCTTC
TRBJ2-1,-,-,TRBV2,CASSEEQLTYNEQFF,TGTGCCAGCAGTGAAGAGCAGCTAACCTACAATGAGCAGTTCTTC
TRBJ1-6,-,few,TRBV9,CASSAVVGSPLHF,TGTGCCAGCAGCGCCGTCGTAGGTTCACCCCTCCACTTT
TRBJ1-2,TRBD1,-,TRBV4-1,CASSQAGQANYGYTF,TGCGCCAGCAGCCAAGCGGGACAGGCTAACTATGGCTACACCTTC
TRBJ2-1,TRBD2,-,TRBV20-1,CSAPTSGGLNHNEQFF,TGCAGTGCCCCGACTAGCGGGGGATTAAACCACAATGAGCAGTTCTTC
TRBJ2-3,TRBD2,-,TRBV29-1,CSVESSGDSTDTQYF,TGCAGCGTTGAATCCAGCGGGGATAGCACAGATACGCAGTATTTT
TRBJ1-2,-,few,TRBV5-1,CASSFSAANYGYTF,TGCGCCAGCAGCTTCAGCGCTGCTAACTATGGCTACACCTTC
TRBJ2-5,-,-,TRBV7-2,CASSLSMLSAGETQYF,TGTGCCAGCAGCTTGAGCATGCTCTCCGCAGGAGAGACCCAGTACTTC
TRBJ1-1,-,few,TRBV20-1,CSARDRPPGYTEAFF,TGCAGTGCTAGAGACCGACCTCCGGGTTACACTGAAGCTTTCTTT
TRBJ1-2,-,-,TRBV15,CATSRQRALDYGYTF,TGTGCCACCAGCAGACAACGGGCCCTGGACTATGGCTACACCTTC